A selection of T cell receptor beta chains follows, all from one sample in a study of cytomegalovirus exposure and HLA in healthy donors. TCRdb's table, derived via immunoSEQ multiplex PCR, lists solely in-frame clones and lacks some. Of about 160,000 clones in the sample, 70% to 80% were seen once. Specimen: PBMCs. The receptors here all came from a man aged 60 to 69 in good health and CMV-seronegative. Both conserved end residues are part of each CDR3. The D gene is left open where the match is weak. A clone size is listed for some rows: how often the clone was seen (once, few, many), or a class if it is expanded.

d_call | j_call | clone_size | v_call | cdr3_nt | cdr3_aa
. | TRBJ2-3 | . | TRBV28 | TGTGCCAGCAAGGGGCAGATAAGCACAGATACGCAGTATTTT | CASKGQISTDTQYF
TRBD2 | TRBJ2-2 | . | TRBV7-9 | TGTGCCAGCAGCCCCAGACTAGCGACCGGGGAGCTGTTTTTT | CASSPRLATGELFF
TRBD1 | TRBJ2-7 | . | TRBV28 | TGTGCCAGCGGCGGAAGGGGGCACCCAACTAACGAGCAGTACTTC | CASGGRGHPTNEQYF
. | TRBJ1-2 | . | TRBV30 | TGTGCCTGGAGTGTAACTTGGGGCTACACCTTC | CAWSVTWGYTF
TRBD2 | TRBJ2-5 | . | TRBV18 | TGTGCCAGCTCGCGGGGGAAGGAGACCCAGTACTTC | CASSRGKETQYF
TRBD1 | TRBJ2-3 | . | TRBV5-1 | TGCGCCAGCAGTTTGTCGCAGGGGGCGGCAACGCAGTATTTT | CASSLSQGAATQYF
. | TRBJ1-6 | . | TRBV27 | TGTGCCAGCAGTTTACAGGGTACTTATAATTCACCCCTCCACTTT | CASSLQGTYNSPLHF
TRBD2 | TRBJ2-1 | . | TRBV7-2 | TGTGCCAGCAGTTTGGGGGGGGACTCCTACAATGAGCAGTTCTTC | CASSLGGDSYNEQFF
TRBD1 | TRBJ2-3 | . | TRBV6-6 | TGTGCCAGCAGGACGGGACAGGGGACTTACACAGATACGCAGTATTTT | CASRTGQGTYTDTQYF
. | TRBJ1-2 | . | TRBV27 | TGTGCCAGCAGGCCATGGACGGGCCTGGACAGAACACGAGCTAACTATGGCTACACCTTC | CASRPWTGLDRTRANYGYTF
. | TRBJ1-1 | . | TRBV18 | TGTGCCAGCTCATTGGACACTTCTAACACTGAAGCTTTCTTT | CASSLDTSNTEAFF
TRBD2 | TRBJ2-5 | . | TRBV11-2 | TGTGCCAGCAGCTTAGTCCTCCTAGCGGGGATCGGAGGGACCCAGTACTTC | CASSLVLLAGIGGTQYF
TRBD1 | TRBJ2-7 | few | TRBV5-8 | TGTGCCAGCAGCCTGAGACAGGGCCCCTACGAGCAGTACTTC | CASSLRQGPYEQYF
. | TRBJ1-4 | . | TRBV28 | TGTGCCAGCAGTTCAAATGAAAAACTGTTTTTT | CASSSNEKLFF
TRBD1 | TRBJ2-5 | . | TRBV7-2 | TGTGCCAGCAGCTCACAGGGGATAACCCAAGAGACCCAGTACTTC | CASSSQGITQETQYF
. | TRBJ2-7 | few | TRBV19 | TGTGCCAGTAGTATACAACAGGCCTACGAGCAGTACTTC | CASSIQQAYEQYF
TRBD2 | TRBJ2-7 | few | TRBV5-6 | TGTGCCAGCAGCTTGGCGCCCGGGGGGGTGTACGAGCAGTACTTC | CASSLAPGGVYEQYF
TRBD2 | TRBJ2-7 | . | TRBV7-2 | TGTGCCAGCAGCTTAGACGCAGCGGGAGCCTACGAGCAGTACTTC | CASSLDAAGAYEQYF
TRBD1 | TRBJ1-2 | . | TRBV27 | TGTGCCAGCATGGGACAGGGTAAAGACTATGGCTACACCTTC | CASMGQGKDYGYTF
TRBD2 | TRBJ2-7 | . | TRBV7-2 | TGTGCCAGCAGCTTATTAGCGGGGGAAATCTACGAGCAGTACTTC | CASSLLAGEIYEQYF
TRBD2 | TRBJ2-1 | . | TRBV19 | TGTGCCAGTAGTCCCCAACTAGCGGGGGGGCCAGGTGAGCAGTTCTTC | CASSPQLAGGPGEQFF
TRBD2 | TRBJ2-7 | few | TRBV7-2 | TGTGCCAGCAGCTTAGTCGGCGGGGGGATCTCCTACGAGCAGTACTTC | CASSLVGGGISYEQYF
TRBD2 | TRBJ2-5 | . | TRBV5-6 | TGTGCCAGCAGAACAGCGGGGGGAGAGACCCAGTACTTC | CASRTAGGETQYF
. | TRBJ1-4 | . | TRBV5-5 | TGTGCCAGCAGCGCGGACAGTAATGAAAAACTGTTTTTT | CASSADSNEKLFF
. | TRBJ2-1 | few | TRBV18 | TGTGCCAGCTCACCACCGGTGGGGGGTTACAATGAGCAGTTCTTC | CASSPPVGGYNEQFF
TRBD1 | TRBJ2-1 | few | TRBV27 | TGTGCCAGCAGTTTATGGGGGACAGGGGGCGAGAATGAGCAGTTCTTC | CASSLWGTGGENEQFF
TRBD2 | TRBJ2-5 | . | TRBV7-6 | TGTGCCAGCAGCTTAGGGACTAGCGAAACGGGGACCCAGTACTTC | CASSLGTSETGTQYF
. | TRBJ1-2 | . | TRBV11-2 | TGTGCCAGCAGCTTACGACAGTATGGCTACACCTTC | CASSLRQYGYTF